The 25 T cell receptor beta chains listed next were all sequenced from one sample in a study of molecular identifiers for immune sequencing clone quantification. TCRdb itself ran the PCR reads through MiXCR, one entry per CDR3 protein. This sample has around 320,000 distinct CDR3 sequences, with 24% found just once. The sequencing input was naive CD8+ T cells from blood, with Jurkat cell RNA spiked in. Documented subset: FACS-sorted CD8+CD4-CCR7+CD45RA+ naive T cells. The receptors were gathered from a human donor in good health. Some libraries in this study had Jurkat cell RNA spiked in.

In its sample, this clonotype was seen many times. This chain uses TRBV6-5 with TRBJ2-7; no firm D call. This CDR3 has 13 amino acids. Trimming cost V 0 bases and J 7 bases, with 10 bases left between them. Germline V gene sequence: CDR1 MNHEY, CDR2 SVGAGI. This CDR3 reads CASSYSGPLEQYF. The CDR3 DNA follows: TGTGCCAGCAGTTACTCCGGACCTTTGGAGCAGTACTTC.

This clonotype occurred many times. The chain combines TRBV5-6 with TRBJ1-1, with D hard to call. Trimming removed 1 base from V and 0 bases from J, with 7 bases in between. This CDR3 comprises 14 residues. CDR1 and CDR2 (germline): SGHDT, YYEEEE. CDR3 nucleotides: TGTGCCAGCAGCTTGATCCTGTTGAACACTGAAGCTTTCTTT. It encodes CASSLILLNTEAFF.

This clonotype was detected ten times or more. V is TRBV4-3 and J is TRBJ2-6; D gene unclear. The CDR3 contains 14 residues. The germline gives CDR1 LGHNA, CDR2 YSLEER. The germline V and J ends were trimmed by 6 bases and 0 bases, with 6 bases remaining between them. The CDR3 nucleotides are TGCGCCAGCAGTGCCCGCTCTGGGGCCAACGTCCTGACTTTC. As protein: CASSARSGANVLTF.

Comment on this clonotype: A much larger clone sits a single nucleotide away, making a read error possible. The CDR3 does not close with the conserved phenylalanine or tryptophan, likely indicating a read error. The chain combines TRBV12-3 or TRBV12-4 with TRBJ1-4, with D possibly TRBD1 on 6 matching bases. The CDR3 contains 14 residues. Trimming removed 7 bases at V and 12 bases at J, with 21 bases between. CDR3 sequence reads: CASTSMGLQGELFV. CDR3 in DNA: TGTGCCAGCACTTCAATGGGGCTACAGGGTGAACTGTTTGTT.

This clonotype has at least ten counts. The CDR3 sequence is CASSLGEGVGNQPQHF. The CDR3, as DNA: TGTGCCAGCAGCTTGGGGGAGGGTGTCGGCAATCAGCCCCAGCATTTT. This chain joins TRBV7-2 and TRBJ1-5, with D perhaps matching TRBD1 (5 bases). CDR1 and CDR2 from the germline V gene are SGHTA and FQGNSA. The V end lost 3 bases, the J end lost 2 bases, and 14 bases lay between the germline ends. This CDR3 is 16 amino acids long.

With regard to this clonotype: At one of its ends the junction is not consistent with the germline gene, which may arise from a read error. This chain uses TRBV2 with TRBJ1-5, with D perhaps matching TRBD1 (5 bases). The CDR3 loop spans 15 amino acids. The germline CDR1 and CDR2 sequences are SNHLY and FYNNEI. DNA of the CDR3: TGTGCCAGCAGTGAAGTAGGGGTTGGCAATCAGGCCCAGCATTTT. Its translation is CASSEVGVGNQAQHF.

The sample holds a few counts of this clonotype. The junction departs from the called germline gene at one end, perhaps through a read error. V and J are TRBV9 and TRBJ2-3, with 7 bases lining up with TRBD2. The CDR3 contains 16 residues. CDR1 is SGDLS and CDR2 is YYNGEE in the germline V gene. CDR3 DNA sequence: TGTGCCAGCAGCCCTAGTGGGCAGACTAGCACAGATACGCGGTATTTT. Its translation: CASSPSGQTSTDTRYF.

Of note for this clonotype: This CDR3 fails to terminate in the conserved phenylalanine or tryptophan, so it likely reflects a read error. The chain carries TRBV29-1 and TRBJ2-7, with a possible D match to TRBD1 (5 bases). CDR1 is SQVTM and CDR2 is ANQGSEA in the germline V gene. CDR3 size: 13 residues. V was trimmed by 3 bases and J by 2 bases, leaving 11 bases between them. The CDR3 bases are TGCAGCGTTGAGGGGCCCGGAACCTACGAGCAGTACTCC. This codes for CSVEGPGTYEQYS.

Details on this clonotype: A much larger clone lies one base from this, so it may be a read error. The chain combines TRBV2 with TRBJ2-3, with D possibly being TRBD1 (5 bases). CDR1 is SNHLY and CDR2 is FYNNEI in the germline V gene. This CDR3 comprises 14 residues. CDR3 nucleotide sequence: TGTGCCAGCAGTTTAGGCGACCCCACAGGTACGCAGTATTTT. Protein: CASSLGDPTGTQYF.

The chain combines TRBV4-1 with TRBJ2-7, with no clear D. Trimming removed 0 bases from V and 2 bases from J, with 17 bases in between. CDR3 size: 17 residues. Looked up from germline, CDR1 is MGHRA and CDR2 is YSYEKL. The CDR3 sequence is CASSQEVAGPLAYEQYF. CDR3 nucleotides: TGCGCCAGCAGCCAAGAAGTCGCTGGTCCCCTCGCCTACGAGCAGTACTTC.

This clonotype appeared a few times. The chain carries TRBV4-3 and TRBJ2-5; 8 nucleotides align to TRBD2. CDR1 is LGHNA, CDR2 YSLEER, per germline. There are 17 residues in the CDR3. With V trimmed by 0 bases and J by 1 base, 7 bases remained unmatched. The DNA for the CDR3 is TGCGCCAGCAGCCAAGATACGGCTAGCGGGCCCCAAGAGACCCAGTACTTC. Protein product: CASSQDTASGPQETQYF.

The gene calls are TRBV27 and TRBJ2-1; 13 bases map to TRBD2. CDR3 length equals 16 residues. V shed 5 bases and J 8 bases; nucleotides not matched to a gene: 9. CDR1 is MNHEY and CDR2 is SMNVEV in the germline V gene (reference sequence). This CDR3 is CASSSGLAGEVDEQFF. The CDR3, as DNA: TGTGCCAGCAGTAGTGGACTAGCGGGAGAGGTTGATGAGCAGTTCTTC.

As concerns this clonotype: The conserved final phenylalanine or tryptophan is absent from the CDR3, which likely points to a read error. The rearrangement joins TRBV7-9 to TRBJ1-3; D not resolved. This CDR3 is 13 amino acids long. V shed 1 base and J shed 8 bases, with 9 bases lying between them. Germline V gives CDR1 SEHNR, CDR2 FQNEAQ (reference sequence). The CDR3 reads CASSLGHWDTIYL. DNA of the CDR3: TGTGCCAGCAGCTTAGGACATTGGGACACCATATATCTT.

There are many counts of this clonotype. The J gene is TRBJ2-1, the V gene TRBV7-6; D ambiguous. This CDR3 is 14 amino acids long. Germline CDR1 reads SGHVS; CDR2 reads FNYEAQ. V was pared by 0 bases and J by 8 bases, with 11 bases between. The CDR3 here is CASSLAGIWDEQFF. CDR3 coding DNA: TGTGCCAGCAGCTTAGCGGGGATCTGGGATGAGCAGTTCTTC.

Ten or more counts support this clonotype. The chain links TRBV20-1 to TRBJ2-7; unclear D gene. The germline V and J ends were trimmed by 4 bases and 6 bases, with 7 bases remaining between them. Germline V CDR1 and CDR2: DFQATT, SNEGSKA (reference sequence). CDR3 length equals 10 residues. This chain's CDR3 is CSAKLGEQYF. CDR3 in DNA: TGCAGTGCTAAATTGGGCGAGCAGTACTTC.

This clonotype was observed a handful of times. The chain couples TRBV7-9 to TRBJ1-2; maybe TRBD1 (5 bases). The CDR3 has 15 residues. The V end lost 5 bases, the J end lost 4 bases, and 17 bases lay between the germline ends. The germline gives CDR1 SEHNR, CDR2 FQNEAQ (reference sequence). This CDR3 reads CASSVRLGRFYGYTF. In nucleotides, the CDR3 is TGTGCCAGCAGCGTCCGTCTGGGACGGTTCTATGGCTACACCTTC.

This clonotype was seen repeatedly, ten times or more. The chain has TRBV7-2 and TRBJ2-4, with TRBD1 matching over 10 bases. In germline, CDR1 is SGHTA, CDR2 FQGNSA. The junction had 9 bases not matched to a gene; V was cut back by 4 bases and J by 0 bases. The CDR3 runs 18 residues. The CDR3 spells CASSSPGTGDLAKNIQYF. The CDR3 DNA sequence: TGTGCCAGCAGCTCCCCCGGGACAGGGGACTTAGCCAAAAACATTCAGTACTTC. Supplemented by reference TRBV7-2 and TRBJ2-4, the full variable domain reads GAGVSQSPSNKVTEKGKDVELRCDPISGHTALYWYRQSLGQGLEFLIYFQGNSAPDKSGLPSDRFSAERTGGSVSTLTIQRTQQEDSAVYLCASSSPGTGDLAKNIQYFGAGTRLSVL.

This clonotype was counted ten times or more. The chain uses TRBV7-6 and TRBJ1-4; perhaps TRBD1 as D (5 bases). The CDR3 contains 14 residues. Trimming shortened V by 1 base and J by 8 bases, and 11 bases separated the two germline ends. The germline V gene encodes CDR1 SGHVS and CDR2 FNYEAQ. CDR3 amino acids: CASSLGLGGEKLFF. The CDR3 nucleotides are TGTGCCAGCAGCTTAGGACTTGGGGGGGAAAAACTGTTTTTT.

This clonotype showed up just a few times. This chain uses TRBV30 with TRBJ2-3, with TRBD2 identical over 12 bases. This CDR3 has 16 residues. J was trimmed by 0 bases and V by 0 bases; bases with no gene match: 1. Germline values: CDR1 GTSNPN, CDR2 SVGIG (reference sequence). The CDR3 coding sequence is TGTGCCTGGAGTGTAGGGACTAGCGGGAGCACAGATACGCAGTATTTT. The encoded protein is CAWSVGTSGSTDTQYF.

On this clonotype itself: Being one base from a much bigger clone, this may be a read error. V is TRBV9 and J is TRBJ2-3; D unresolved. The germline V gene encodes CDR1 SGDLS and CDR2 YYNGEE. The CDR3 sequence is 13 residues long. The CDR3 loop is CASSPLNTDMQYF. The CDR3 nucleotides read TGTGCCAGCAGCCCCCTTAACACAGATATGCAGTATTTT.

This clonotype was seen repeatedly, ten times or more. V is TRBV7-9 and J is TRBJ2-7; D may be TRBD1 (6 bases). V was pared by 4 bases and J by 5 bases, with 12 bases between. The germline V gene encodes CDR1 SEHNR and CDR2 FQNEAQ (reference sequence). The CDR3 runs 13 residues. CDR3 residues: CASSSTGADEQYF. In DNA, the CDR3 is TGTGCCAGCAGCTCGACAGGAGCTGACGAGCAGTACTTC.

With respect to this clonotype: This may arise from a read error, as a much more abundant clone is one base away. J is TRBJ1-2 and V is TRBV27; 11 nucleotides align to TRBD1. From germline, CDR1 is MNHEY and CDR2 SMNVEV (reference sequence). The CDR3 runs 15 residues. The J segment lost 3 bases and the V segment lost 4 bases, leaving 4 bases of the junction unmatched. In DNA form, the CDR3 reads TGTGCCAGCAGTTGGACAGGGGGCGCACACTATGGCTACACCTTC. Its protein is CASSWTGGAHYGYTF.

Of note for this clonotype: A much larger clone lies a single base off, so this may be a read error. The chain links TRBV7-9 to TRBJ1-5; perhaps TRBD1 as D (5 bases). This CDR3 is built from 14 residues. The germline CDR1 and CDR2 sequences are SEHNR and FQNEAQ (reference sequence). DNA of the CDR3: TGTGCCAGCAGCGGGACTTTTAGCAATCAGCCCCGGCATTTT. It codes for CASSGTFSNQPRHF.

The V and J genes are TRBV7-9 and TRBJ2-2, with D unclear. CDR1 and CDR2 (germline): SEHNR, FQNEAQ (reference sequence). The CDR3 length is 12 residues. Trimming left V 6 bases short and J 6 bases short, with 8 bases between. The CDR3 protein is CASRSHAGELFF. The CDR3 nucleotides read TGTGCCAGCAGATCCCATGCCGGGGAGCTGTTTTTT.

V is TRBV6-2 or TRBV6-3 and J is TRBJ2-5; weak D call: TRBD1 (6 bases). Germline values: CDR1 MNHEY, CDR2 SVGEGT. V was cut by 0 bases and J by 0 bases, with 8 bases left in between. This CDR3 has 15 residues. CDR3 residues: CASSYSGQYQETQYF. In DNA, the CDR3 is TGTGCCAGCAGTTACTCTGGACAGTACCAAGAGACCCAGTACTTC.